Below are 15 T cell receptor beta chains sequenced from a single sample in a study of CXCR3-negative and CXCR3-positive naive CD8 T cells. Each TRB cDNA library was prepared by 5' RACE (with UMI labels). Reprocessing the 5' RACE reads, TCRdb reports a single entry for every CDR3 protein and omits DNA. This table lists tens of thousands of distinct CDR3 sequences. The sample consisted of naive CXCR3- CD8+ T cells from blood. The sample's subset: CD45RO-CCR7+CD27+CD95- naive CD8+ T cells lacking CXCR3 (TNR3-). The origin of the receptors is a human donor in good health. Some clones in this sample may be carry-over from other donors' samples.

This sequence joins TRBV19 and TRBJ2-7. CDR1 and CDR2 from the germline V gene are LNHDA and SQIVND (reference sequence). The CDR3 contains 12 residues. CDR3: CASSPNSYEQYF.

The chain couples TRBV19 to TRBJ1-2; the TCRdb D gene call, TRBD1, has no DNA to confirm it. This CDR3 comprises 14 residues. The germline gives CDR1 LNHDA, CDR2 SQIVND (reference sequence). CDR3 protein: CASSLTGANYGYTF. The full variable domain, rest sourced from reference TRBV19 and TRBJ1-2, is DGGITQSPKYLFRKEGQNVTLSCEQNLNHDAMYWYRQDPGQGLRLIYYSQIVNDFQKGDIAEGYSVSREKKESFPLTVTSAQKNPTAFYLCASSLTGANYGYTFGSGTRLTVV.

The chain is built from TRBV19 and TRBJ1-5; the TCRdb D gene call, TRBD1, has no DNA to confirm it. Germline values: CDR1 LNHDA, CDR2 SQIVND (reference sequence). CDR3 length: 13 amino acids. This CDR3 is CATLQEFNQPQHF. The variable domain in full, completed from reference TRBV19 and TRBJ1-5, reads DGGITQSPKYLFRKEGQNVTLSCEQNLNHDAMYWYRQDPGQGLRLIYYSQIVNDFQKGDIAEGYSVSREKKESFPLTVTSAQKNPTAFYLCATLQEFNQPQHFGDGTRLSIL.

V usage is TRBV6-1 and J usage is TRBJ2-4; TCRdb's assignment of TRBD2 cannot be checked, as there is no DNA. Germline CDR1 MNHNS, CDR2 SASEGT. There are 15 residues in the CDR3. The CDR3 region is CASSLFELAGGHGYF.

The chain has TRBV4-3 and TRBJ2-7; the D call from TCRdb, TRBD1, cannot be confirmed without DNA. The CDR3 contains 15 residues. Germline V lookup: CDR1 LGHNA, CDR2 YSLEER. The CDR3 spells CASSQSRGQGYEQYF.

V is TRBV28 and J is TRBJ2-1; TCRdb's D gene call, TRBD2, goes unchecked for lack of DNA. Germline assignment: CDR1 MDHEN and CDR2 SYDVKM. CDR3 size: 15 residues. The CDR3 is CASTLVSTLDNEQFF. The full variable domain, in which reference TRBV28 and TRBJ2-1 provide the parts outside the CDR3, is DVKVTQSSRYLVKRTGEKVFLECVQDMDHENMFWYRQDPGLGLRLIYFSYDVKMKEKGDIPEGYSVSREKKERFSLILESASTNQTSMYLCASTLVSTLDNEQFFGPGTRLTVL.

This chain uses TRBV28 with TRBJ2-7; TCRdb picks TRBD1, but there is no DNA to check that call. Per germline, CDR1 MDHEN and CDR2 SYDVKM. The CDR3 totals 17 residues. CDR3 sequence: CASSSSSPLGFAYEQYF.

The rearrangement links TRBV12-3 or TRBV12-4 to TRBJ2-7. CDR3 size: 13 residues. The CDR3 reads CASSLGLSYEQYF.

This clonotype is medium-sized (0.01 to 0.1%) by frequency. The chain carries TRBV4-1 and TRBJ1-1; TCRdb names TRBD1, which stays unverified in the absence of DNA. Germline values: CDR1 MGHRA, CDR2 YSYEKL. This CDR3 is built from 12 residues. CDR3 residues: CASSRGSTEAFF.

This chain's CDR3 is CSAEPAGGPASTDTQYF. The J gene is TRBJ2-3, the V gene TRBV20-1; TCRdb's assignment of TRBD2 cannot be checked, as there is no DNA. Germline CDR1 is DFQATT and CDR2 is SNEGSKA (reference sequence). The CDR3 length is 17 residues.

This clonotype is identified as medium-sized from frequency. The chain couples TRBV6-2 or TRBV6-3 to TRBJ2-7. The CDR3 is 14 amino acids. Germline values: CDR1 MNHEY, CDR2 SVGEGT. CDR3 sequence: CASSYGTDSYEQYF.

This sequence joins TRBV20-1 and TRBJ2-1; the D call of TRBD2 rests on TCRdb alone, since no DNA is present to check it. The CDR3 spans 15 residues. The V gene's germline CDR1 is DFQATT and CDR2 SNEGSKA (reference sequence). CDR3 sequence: CSAPPRLSSYNEQFF.

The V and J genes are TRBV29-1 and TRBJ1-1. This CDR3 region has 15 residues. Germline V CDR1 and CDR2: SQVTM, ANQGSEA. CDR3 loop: CSVESRAAWNTEAFF.

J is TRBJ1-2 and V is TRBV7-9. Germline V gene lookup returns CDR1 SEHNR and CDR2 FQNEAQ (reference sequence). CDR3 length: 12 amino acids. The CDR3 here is CASSGTAYGYTF.

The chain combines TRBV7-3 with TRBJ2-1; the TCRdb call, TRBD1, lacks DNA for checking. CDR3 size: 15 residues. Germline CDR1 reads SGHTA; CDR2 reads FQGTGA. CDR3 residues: CASSSGQGSYNEQFF.